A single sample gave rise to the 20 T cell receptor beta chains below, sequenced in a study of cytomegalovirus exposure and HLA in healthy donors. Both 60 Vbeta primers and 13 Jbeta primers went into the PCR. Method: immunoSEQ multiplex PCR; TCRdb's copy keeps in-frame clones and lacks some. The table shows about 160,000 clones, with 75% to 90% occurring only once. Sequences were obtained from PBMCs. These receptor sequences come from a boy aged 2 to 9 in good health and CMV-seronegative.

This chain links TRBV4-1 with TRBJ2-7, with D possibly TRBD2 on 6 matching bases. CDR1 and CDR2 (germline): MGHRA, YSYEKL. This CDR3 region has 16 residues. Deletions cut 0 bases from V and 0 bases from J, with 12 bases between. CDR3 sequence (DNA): TGCGCCAGCAGCCAAGAGTCCGGGGGAAGCTCCTACGAGCAGTACTTC. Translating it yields CASSQESGGSSYEQYF.

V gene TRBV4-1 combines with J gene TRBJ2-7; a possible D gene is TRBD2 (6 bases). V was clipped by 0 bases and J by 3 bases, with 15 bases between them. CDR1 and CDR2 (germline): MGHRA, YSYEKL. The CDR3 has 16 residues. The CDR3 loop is CASSQDWGLLYYEQYF. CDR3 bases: TGCGCCAGCAGCCAAGATTGGGGACTCCTATACTACGAGCAGTACTTC.

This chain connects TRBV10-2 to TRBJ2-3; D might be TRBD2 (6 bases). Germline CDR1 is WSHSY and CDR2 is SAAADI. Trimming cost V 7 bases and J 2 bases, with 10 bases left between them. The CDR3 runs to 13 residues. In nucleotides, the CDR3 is TGCGCCAGCATGAGCGGGTACACAGATACGCAGTATTTT. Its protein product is CASMSGYTDTQYF.

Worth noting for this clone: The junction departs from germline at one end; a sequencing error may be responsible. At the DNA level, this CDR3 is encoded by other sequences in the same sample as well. CDR3: CASSESATGQTQYF. The CDR3, as DNA: TGCGCCAGTAGTGAGTCGGCCACAGGGCAGACCCAGTACTTC. The chain has TRBV10-2 and TRBJ2-5; a weak D match, TRBD1 (6 bases). The CDR3 has 14 residues. The V gene's germline CDR1 is WSHSY and CDR2 SAAADI.

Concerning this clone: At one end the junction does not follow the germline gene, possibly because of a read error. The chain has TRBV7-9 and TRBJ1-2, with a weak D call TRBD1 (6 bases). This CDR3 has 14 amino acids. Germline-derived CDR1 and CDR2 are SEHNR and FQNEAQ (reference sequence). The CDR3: CSSSLPAGDRGYTF. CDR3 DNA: TGTTCCAGCAGCTTACCGGCAGGGGATCGTGGCTACACCTTC.

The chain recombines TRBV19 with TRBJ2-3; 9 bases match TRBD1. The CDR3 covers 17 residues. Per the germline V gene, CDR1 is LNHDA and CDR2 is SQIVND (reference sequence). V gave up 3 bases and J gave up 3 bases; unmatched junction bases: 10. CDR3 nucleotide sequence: TGTGCCAGTAGTATTTTCTACAGGGGGCAAGGGACAGATACGCAGTATTTT. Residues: CASSIFYRGQGTDTQYF.

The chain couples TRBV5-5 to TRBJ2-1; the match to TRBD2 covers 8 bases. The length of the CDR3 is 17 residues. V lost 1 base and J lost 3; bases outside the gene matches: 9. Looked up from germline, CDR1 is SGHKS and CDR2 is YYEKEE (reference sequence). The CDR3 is CASSLWLGRALYNEQFF. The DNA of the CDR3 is TGTGCCAGCAGCTTGTGGCTCGGGAGGGCCCTCTACAATGAGCAGTTCTTC.

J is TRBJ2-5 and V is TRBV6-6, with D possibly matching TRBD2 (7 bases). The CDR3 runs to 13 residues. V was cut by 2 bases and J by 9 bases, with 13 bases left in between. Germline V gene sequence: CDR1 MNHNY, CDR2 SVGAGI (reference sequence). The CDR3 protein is CASSYEGGVAQYF. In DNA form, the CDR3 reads TGTGCCAGCAGTTACGAGGGGGGGGTAGCCCAGTACTTC.

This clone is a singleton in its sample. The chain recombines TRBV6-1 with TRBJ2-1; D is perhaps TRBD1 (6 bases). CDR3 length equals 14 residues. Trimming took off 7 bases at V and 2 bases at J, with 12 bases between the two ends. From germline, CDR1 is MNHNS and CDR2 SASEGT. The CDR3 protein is CASTEGDTYNEQFF. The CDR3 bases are TGTGCCAGCACCGAAGGGGACACCTACAATGAGCAGTTCTTC.

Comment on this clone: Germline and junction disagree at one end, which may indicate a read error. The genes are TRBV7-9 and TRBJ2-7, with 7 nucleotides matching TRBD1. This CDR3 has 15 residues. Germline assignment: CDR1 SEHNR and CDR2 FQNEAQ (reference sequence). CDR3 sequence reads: CSSSSRQGVPYEQYF. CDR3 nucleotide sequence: TGTTCCAGCAGCTCCCGACAGGGAGTTCCCTACGAGCAGTACTTC.

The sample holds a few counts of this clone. The CDR3 DNA follows: TGTGCCAGCAGCGTAGTGGATAGCGGGGTAGGAAATGAGCAGTTCTTC. The encoded protein is CASSVVDSGVGNEQFF. The chain recombines TRBV9 with TRBJ2-1; 8 bases match TRBD2. The ends lost 0 bases at V and 7 bases at J; junction bases unmatched: 9. The CDR3 length is 16 residues. CDR1 is SGDLS, CDR2 YYNGEE, per germline.

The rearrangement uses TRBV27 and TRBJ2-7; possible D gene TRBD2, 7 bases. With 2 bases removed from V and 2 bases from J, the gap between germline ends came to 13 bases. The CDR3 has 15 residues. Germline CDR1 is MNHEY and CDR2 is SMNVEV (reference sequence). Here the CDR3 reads CASSLGGGGAYEQYV. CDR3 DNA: TGTGCCAGCAGTTTAGGGGGGGGCGGAGCCTACGAGCAGTACGTC.

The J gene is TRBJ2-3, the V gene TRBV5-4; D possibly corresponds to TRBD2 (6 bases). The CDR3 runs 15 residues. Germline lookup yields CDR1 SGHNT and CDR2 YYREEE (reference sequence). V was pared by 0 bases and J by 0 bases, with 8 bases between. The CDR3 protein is CASSLAGGSTDTQYF. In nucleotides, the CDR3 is TGTGCCAGCAGCTTGGCCGGGGGAAGCACAGATACGCAGTATTTT.

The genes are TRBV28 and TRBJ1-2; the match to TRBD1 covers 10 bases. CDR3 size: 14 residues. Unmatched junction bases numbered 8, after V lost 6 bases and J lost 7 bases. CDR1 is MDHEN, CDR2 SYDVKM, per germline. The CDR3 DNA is TGTGCCAGCAGCACCCCGGGACAGGGGCGTGGCTACACCTTC. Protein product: CASSTPGQGRGYTF.

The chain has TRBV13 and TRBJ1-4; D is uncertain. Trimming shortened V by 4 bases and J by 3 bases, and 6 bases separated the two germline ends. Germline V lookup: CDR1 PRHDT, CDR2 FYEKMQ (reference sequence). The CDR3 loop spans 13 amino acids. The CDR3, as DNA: TGTGCCAGCAGCTCGACACCTAATGAAAAACTGTTTTTT. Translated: CASSSTPNEKLFF.

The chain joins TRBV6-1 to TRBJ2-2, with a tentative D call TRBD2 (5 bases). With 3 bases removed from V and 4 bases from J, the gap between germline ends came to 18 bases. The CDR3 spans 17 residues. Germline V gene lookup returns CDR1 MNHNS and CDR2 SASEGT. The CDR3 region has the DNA TGTGCCAGCAGTGATGCGGGTTCCGGCACTAGCACCGGGGAGCTGTTTTTT. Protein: CASSDAGSGTSTGELFF.

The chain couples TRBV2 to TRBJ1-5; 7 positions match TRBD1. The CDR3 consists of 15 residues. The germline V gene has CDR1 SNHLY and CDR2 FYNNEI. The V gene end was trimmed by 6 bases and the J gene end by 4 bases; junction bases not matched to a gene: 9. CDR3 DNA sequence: TGTGCCAGCAGGACCGACAGGGTAGGGAATCAGCCCCAGCATTTT. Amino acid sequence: CASRTDRVGNQPQHF. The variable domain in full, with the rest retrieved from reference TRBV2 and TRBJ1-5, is EPEVTQTPSHQVTQMGQEVILRCVPISNHLYFYWYRQILGQKVEFLVSFYNNEISEKSEIFDDQFSVERPDGSNFTLKIRSTKLEDSAMYFCASRTDRVGNQPQHFGDGTRLSIL.

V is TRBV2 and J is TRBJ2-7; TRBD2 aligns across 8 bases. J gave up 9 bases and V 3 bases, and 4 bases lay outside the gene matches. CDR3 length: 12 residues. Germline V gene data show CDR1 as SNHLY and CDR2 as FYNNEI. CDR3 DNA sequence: TGTGCCAGCAGTGAGAGCCGGGGGGGGCAGTACGTC. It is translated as CASSESRGGQYV.

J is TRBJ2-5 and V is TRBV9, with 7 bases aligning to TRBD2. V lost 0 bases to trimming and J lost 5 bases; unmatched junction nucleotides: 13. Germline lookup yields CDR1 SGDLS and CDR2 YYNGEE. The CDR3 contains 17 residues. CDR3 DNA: TGTGCCAGCAGCGTAGTTCGGGGGGAAGAGGGATTGGAGACCCAGTACTTC. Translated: CASSVVRGEEGLETQYF.

In DNA form, the CDR3 reads TGTGCCTGGAGTTATCCCGGGAATTCACCCCTCCACTTT. Residues: CAWSYPGNSPLHF. The chain employs TRBV30 and TRBJ1-6, with D unclear. There are 13 residues in the CDR3. V lost 2 bases and J lost 7, with 9 bases in between. Germline CDR1 and CDR2: GTSNPN and SVGIG (reference sequence). The full variable domain, rest sourced from reference TRBV30 and TRBJ1-6, is SQTIHQWPATLVQPVGSPLSLECTVEGTSNPNLYWYRQAAGRGLQLLFYSVGIGQISSEVPQNLSASRPQDRQFILSSKKLLLSDSGFYLCAWSYPGNSPLHFGNGTRLTVT.